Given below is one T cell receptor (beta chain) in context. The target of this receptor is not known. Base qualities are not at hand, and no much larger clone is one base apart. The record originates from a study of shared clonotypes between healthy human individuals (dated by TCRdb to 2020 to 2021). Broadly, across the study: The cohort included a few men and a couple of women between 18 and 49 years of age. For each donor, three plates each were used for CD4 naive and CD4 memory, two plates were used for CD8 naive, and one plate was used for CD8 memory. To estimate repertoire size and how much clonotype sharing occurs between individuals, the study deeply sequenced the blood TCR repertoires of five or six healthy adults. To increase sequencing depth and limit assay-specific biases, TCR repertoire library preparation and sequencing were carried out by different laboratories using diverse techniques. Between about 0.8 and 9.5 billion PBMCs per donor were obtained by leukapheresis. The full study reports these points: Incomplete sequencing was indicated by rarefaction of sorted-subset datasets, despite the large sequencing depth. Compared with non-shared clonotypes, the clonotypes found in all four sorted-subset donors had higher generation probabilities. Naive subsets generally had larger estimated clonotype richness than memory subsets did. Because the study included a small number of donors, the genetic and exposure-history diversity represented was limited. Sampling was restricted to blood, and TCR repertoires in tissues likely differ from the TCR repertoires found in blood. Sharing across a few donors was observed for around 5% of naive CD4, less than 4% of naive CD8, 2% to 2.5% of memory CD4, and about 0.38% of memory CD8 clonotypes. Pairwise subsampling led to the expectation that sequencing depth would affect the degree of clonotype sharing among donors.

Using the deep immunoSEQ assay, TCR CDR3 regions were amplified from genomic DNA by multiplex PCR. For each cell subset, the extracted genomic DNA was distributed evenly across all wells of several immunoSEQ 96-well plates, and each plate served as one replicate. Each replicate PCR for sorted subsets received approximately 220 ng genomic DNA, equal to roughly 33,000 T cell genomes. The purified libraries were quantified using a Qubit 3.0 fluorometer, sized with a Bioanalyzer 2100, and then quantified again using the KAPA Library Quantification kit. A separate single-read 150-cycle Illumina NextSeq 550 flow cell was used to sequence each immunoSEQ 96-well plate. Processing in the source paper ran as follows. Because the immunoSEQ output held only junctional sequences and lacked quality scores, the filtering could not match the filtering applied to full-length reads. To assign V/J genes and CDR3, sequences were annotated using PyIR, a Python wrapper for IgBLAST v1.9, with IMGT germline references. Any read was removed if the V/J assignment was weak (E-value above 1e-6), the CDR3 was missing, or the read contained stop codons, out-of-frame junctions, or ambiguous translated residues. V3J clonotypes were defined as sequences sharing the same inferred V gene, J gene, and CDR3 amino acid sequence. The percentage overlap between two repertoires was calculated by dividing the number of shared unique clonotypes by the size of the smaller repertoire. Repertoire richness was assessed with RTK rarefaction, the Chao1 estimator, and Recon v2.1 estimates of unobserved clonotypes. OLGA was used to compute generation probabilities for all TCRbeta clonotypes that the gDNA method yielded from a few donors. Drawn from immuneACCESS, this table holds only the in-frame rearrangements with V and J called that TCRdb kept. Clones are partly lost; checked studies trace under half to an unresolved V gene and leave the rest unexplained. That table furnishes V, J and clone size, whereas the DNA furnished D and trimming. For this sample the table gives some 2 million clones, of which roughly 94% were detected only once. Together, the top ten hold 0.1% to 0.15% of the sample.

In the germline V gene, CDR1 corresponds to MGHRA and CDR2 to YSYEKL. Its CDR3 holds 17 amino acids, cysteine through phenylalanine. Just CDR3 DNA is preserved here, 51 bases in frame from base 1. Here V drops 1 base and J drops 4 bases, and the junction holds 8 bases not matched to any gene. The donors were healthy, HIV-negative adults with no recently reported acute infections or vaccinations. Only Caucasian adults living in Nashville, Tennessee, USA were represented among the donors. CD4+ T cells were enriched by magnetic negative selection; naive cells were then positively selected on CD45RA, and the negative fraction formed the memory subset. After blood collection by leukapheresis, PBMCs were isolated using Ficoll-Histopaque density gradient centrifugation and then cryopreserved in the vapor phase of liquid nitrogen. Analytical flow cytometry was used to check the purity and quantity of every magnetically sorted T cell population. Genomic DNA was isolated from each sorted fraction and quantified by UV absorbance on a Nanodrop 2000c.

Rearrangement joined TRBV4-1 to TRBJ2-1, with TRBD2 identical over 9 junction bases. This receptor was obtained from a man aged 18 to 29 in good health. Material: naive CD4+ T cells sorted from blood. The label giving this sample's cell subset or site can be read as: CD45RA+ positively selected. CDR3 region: CASSQVPGTSLYNEQFF. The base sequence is TGCGCCAGCAGCCAAGTGCCGGGGACTAGCCTATACAATGAGCAGTTCTTC.